These T cell receptor beta chains were read from a single sample in a study of OX40 agonist ivuxolimab in advanced cancers. Only in-frame clones appear in the TCRdb table, and some are missing; sequencing was by immunoSEQ multiplex PCR. Of over 50,000 clones in the sample, 89% are singletons; the top ten hold over 15%. The sample was CD4+ or CD8+ T cells sorted from blood, taken in a trial of the OX40 agonist ivuxolimab. These receptors all come from an adult with an advanced solid tumor such as melanoma, head and neck, liver or kidney cancer. Both conserved end residues are part of each CDR3. The D gene is left open where the match is weak. Size tells how often a clone was seen (once, few, many) or the class of an expanded clone, and some rows leave it out.

size	D	J	V	DNA	CDR3
NA	NA	TRBJ2-1	TRBV2	TGTGCCAGTTATAGCGGTTACAATGAGCAGTTCTTC	CASYSGYNEQFF
few	NA	TRBJ1-1	TRBV13	TGTGCCAGCAGCTTAGTAGGGAGAGCTTTCTTT	CASSLVGRAFF
NA	NA	TRBJ2-5	TRBV11-2	TGTGCCAGCAGCTTAGATAAGGGGGAGACCCAGTACTTC	CASSLDKGETQYF
NA	NA	TRBJ2-4	TRBV18	TGTGCCAGCTCACTCGGGCAAATAGCCAAAAACATTCAGTACTTC	CASSLGQIAKNIQYF
NA	NA	TRBJ1-1	TRBV5-4	TGTGCCAGCAGCCCTTGGGGGCAAACTGAAGCTTTCTTT	CASSPWGQTEAFF
NA	NA	TRBJ2-1	TRBV29-1	TGCAGCGTTGAGGTCTGGGAATCCTACAATGAGCAGTTCTTC	CSVEVWESYNEQFF
NA	NA	TRBJ2-7	TRBV12-5	TGTGCTAGTGGTTTGGTTCTCTTAGGCGGTCCAGAATGCGAGCAGTACTTC	CASGLVLLGGPECEQYF
NA	TRBD1	TRBJ2-5	TRBV13	TGTGCCAGCAGCTTCAAGGGGGCATACCAAGAGACCCAGTACTTC	CASSFKGAYQETQYF
NA	NA	TRBJ1-5	TRBV10-3	TGTGCCATCAGTGAGCTGGGGGGTCACAATCAGCCCCAGCATTTT	CAISELGGHNQPQHF
NA	TRBD2	TRBJ2-1	TRBV14	TGTGCCAGCAGCCCACCACTAGCGGGAGTTTTTAATGAGCAGTTCTTC	CASSPPLAGVFNEQFF
NA	TRBD2	TRBJ2-3	TRBV27	TGTGCCAGCAGTTCGACTAGCGGGCTGGCGGATACGCAGTATTTT	CASSSTSGLADTQYF
NA	TRBD2	TRBJ2-1	TRBV25-1	TGTGCCACTCAAGCGGGAGCCACCTACAATGAGCAGTTCTTC	CATQAGATYNEQFF
NA	TRBD1	TRBJ2-1	TRBV19	TGTGCCAGTAGTAGGCCCCGGGACAGGGGAGACAATGAGCAGTTCTTC	CASSRPRDRGDNEQFF
few	NA	TRBJ1-5	TRBV6-1	TGTGCCAGCAGTGAATTGCGGGGTAGCAATCAGCCCCAGCATTTT	CASSELRGSNQPQHF
NA	TRBD2	TRBJ2-1	TRBV28	TGTGCCAGCAGTCTACGGACTAGCGGATACAATGAGCAGTTCTTC	CASSLRTSGYNEQFF
once	NA	TRBJ2-5	TRBV15	TGTGCCACCAGCAGAACCGTTTACCAAGAGACCCAGTACTTC	CATSRTVYQETQYF
NA	TRBD1	TRBJ2-3	TRBV4-3	TGCGCCAGCAGCGAGGGGCAGGGGGCGGCAGATACGCAGTATTTT	CASSEGQGAADTQYF
NA	TRBD1	TRBJ2-2	TRBV30	TGTGCCTGGAGGGGTTCCGGGACAGGGACCGCCGGGGAGCTGTTTTTT	CAWRGSGTGTAGELFF
NA	NA	TRBJ1-2	TRBV7-6	TGTGCCAGCAGCTTAGTACATGGCGCGGGGTCGGGTAGCTATGGCTACACCTTC	CASSLVHGAGSGSYGYTF
NA	NA	TRBJ1-5	TRBV27	TGTGCCAGTGCATACAGGGATAGCAATCAGCCCCAGCATTTT	CASAYRDSNQPQHF
NA	NA	TRBJ2-5	TRBV27	TGTGCCAGCAGTTTATTTGGTAGCGGAGTTTACCAAGAGACCCAGTACTTC	CASSLFGSGVYQETQYF
NA	TRBD1	TRBJ1-2	TRBV28	TGTGCCAGCATGACAGGGGTGCACTATGGCTACACCTTC	CASMTGVHYGYTF
NA	TRBD2	TRBJ2-2	TRBV7-7	TGTGCTAGCAGCGGAGGACTAGCCGGGGAGCTGTTTTTT	CASSGGLAGELFF